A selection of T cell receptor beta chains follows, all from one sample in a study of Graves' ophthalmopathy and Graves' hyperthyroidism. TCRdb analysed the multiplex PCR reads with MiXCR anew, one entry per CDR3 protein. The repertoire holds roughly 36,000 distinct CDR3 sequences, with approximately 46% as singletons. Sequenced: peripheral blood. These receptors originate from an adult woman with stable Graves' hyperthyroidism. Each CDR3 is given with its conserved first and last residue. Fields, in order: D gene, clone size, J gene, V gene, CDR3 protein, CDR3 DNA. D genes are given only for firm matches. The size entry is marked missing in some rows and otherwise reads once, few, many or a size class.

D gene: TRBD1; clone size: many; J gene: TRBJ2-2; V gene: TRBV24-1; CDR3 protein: CATSDPRQGKAGELFF; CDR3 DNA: TGTGCCACCAGTGATCCCCGACAGGGGAAGGCCGGGGAGCTGTTTTTT
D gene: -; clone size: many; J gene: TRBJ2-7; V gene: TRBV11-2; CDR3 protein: CASSLEGVVQYF; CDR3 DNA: TGTGCCAGCAGCTTAGAAGGGGTGGTGCAGTACTTC
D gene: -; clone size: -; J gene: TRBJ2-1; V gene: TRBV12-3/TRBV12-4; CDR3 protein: CASSLGLADYNEQFF; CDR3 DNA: TGTGCCAGCAGTTTAGGTTTAGCCGATTACAATGAGCAGTTCTTC
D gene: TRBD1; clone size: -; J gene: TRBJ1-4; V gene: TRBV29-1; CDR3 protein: CSVAQGEGDEKLFF; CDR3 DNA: TGCAGCGTTGCCCAGGGGGAAGGGGATGAAAAACTGTTTTTT
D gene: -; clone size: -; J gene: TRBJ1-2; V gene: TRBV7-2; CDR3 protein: CTSSVSRIYTF; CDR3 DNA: TGTACCAGCAGCGTTTCTCGGATCTACACCTTC
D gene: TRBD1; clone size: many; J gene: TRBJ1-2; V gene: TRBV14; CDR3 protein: CASSQDQTGNYGYTF; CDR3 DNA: TGTGCCAGCAGCCAAGATCAGACAGGGAACTATGGCTACACCTTC
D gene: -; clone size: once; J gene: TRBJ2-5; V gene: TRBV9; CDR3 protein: CASSFPGSEGTQYF; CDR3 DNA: TGTGCCAGCAGTTTCCCGGGAAGCGAGGGGACCCAGTACTTC
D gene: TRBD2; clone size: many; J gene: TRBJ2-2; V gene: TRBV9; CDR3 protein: CASRLAGEIGELFF; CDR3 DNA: TGTGCCAGCAGACTAGCGGGAGAGATCGGGGAGCTGTTTTTT
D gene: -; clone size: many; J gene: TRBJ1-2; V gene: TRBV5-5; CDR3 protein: CASSLPGRPNYGYTF; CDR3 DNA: TGTGCCAGCAGCTTGCCGGGCAGGCCTAACTATGGCTACACCTTC
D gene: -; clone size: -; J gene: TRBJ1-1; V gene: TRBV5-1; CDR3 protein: CASSLWQQNTEALF; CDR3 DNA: TGCGCCAGCAGCTTATGGCAGCAGAACACTGAAGCTCTCTTT
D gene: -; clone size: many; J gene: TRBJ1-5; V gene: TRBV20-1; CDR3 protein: CSAGTDRAYSNQPQHF; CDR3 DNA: TGCAGTGCTGGAACCGACAGAGCTTATAGCAATCAGCCCCAGCATTTT
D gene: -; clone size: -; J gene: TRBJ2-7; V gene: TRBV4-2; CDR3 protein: CATSPGARDREQYF; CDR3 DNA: TGTGCCACCAGCCCCGGGGCCAGGGACCGCGAGCAGTACTTC
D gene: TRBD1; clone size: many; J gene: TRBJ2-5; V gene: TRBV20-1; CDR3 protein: CSASRIRGLETQYF; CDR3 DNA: TGCAGTGCAAGCCGGATTAGGGGGCTTGAGACCCAGTACTTC
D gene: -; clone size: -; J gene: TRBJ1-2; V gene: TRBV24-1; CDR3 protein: CATARGDVGGYTF; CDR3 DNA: TGTGCCACAGCCCGAGGAGACGTAGGCGGCTACACCTTC
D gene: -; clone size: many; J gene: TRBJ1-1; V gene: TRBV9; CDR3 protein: CASSVGINTEAFF; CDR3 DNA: TGTGCCAGCAGCGTAGGAATCAACACTGAAGCTTTCTTT
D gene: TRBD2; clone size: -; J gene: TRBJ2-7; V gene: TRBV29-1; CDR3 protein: CSVEGWLAGGNYEQYF; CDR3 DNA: TGCAGCGTTGAAGGTTGGCTAGCGGGAGGGAACTACGAGCAGTACTTC
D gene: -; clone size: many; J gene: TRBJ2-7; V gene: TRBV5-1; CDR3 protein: CASSLDPGTSYEQYF; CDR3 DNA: TGCGCCAGCAGCTTGGATCCCGGGACGAGCTACGAGCAGTACTTC
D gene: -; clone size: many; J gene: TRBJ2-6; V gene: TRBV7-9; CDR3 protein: CASSLDFQHRGLTF; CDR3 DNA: TGTGCCAGCAGCTTAGACTTCCAGCACCGTGGTCTGACTTTC
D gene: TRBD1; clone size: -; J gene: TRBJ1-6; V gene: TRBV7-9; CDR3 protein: CASRRGQASSYNSPLHF; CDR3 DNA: TGTGCCAGCAGACGAGGACAGGCGAGCTCCTATAATTCACCCCTCCACTTT
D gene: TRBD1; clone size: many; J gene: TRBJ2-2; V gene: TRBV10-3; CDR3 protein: CATNDRGAGELFF; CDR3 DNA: TGTGCCACCAACGACAGGGGAGCCGGGGAGCTGTTTTTT
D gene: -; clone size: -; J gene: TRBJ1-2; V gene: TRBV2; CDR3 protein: CASSRDRTGRGYTF; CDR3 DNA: TGTGCCAGCTCCCGGGATCGCACAGGGCGAGGGTACACCTTC
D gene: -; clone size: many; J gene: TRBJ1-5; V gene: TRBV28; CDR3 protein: CASSSTGFYQPQHF; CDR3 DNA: TGTGCCAGCAGTTCGACAGGTTTTTATCAGCCCCAGCATTTT
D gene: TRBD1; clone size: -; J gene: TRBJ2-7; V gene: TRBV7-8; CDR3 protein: CASSLAGTGGGYEQYF; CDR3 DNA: TGTGCCAGCAGCTTAGCTGGGACAGGGGGCGGCTACGAGCAGTACTTC
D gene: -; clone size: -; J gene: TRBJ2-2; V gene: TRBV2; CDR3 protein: CASSDRGTVTGELFF; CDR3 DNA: TGTGCCAGCAGTGATCGAGGGACGGTAACCGGGGAGCTGTTTTTT
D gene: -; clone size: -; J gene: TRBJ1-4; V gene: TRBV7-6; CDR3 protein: CASSLAASTNEKLFF; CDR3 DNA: TGTGCCAGCAGCCTCGCGGCTTCAACTAATGAAAAACTGTTTTTT
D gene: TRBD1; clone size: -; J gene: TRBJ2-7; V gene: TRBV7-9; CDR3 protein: CASSPGQGVYEQYF; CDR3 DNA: TGTGCCAGCAGCCCGGGACAGGGGGTCTACGAGCAGTACTTC
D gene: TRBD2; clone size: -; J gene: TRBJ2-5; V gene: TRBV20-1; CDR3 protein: CSARGASGRETQYF; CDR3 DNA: TGCAGTGCTAGAGGCGCTAGCGGGAGAGAGACCCAGTACTTC
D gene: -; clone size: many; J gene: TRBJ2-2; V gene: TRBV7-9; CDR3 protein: CASRWSGTGELFF; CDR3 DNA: TGTGCCAGCAGGTGGTCTGGCACCGGGGAGCTGTTTTTT
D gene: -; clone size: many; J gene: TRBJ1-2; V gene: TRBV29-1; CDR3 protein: CSAETGKGYTF; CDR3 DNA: TGCAGCGCGGAAACAGGGAAAGGCTACACCTTC
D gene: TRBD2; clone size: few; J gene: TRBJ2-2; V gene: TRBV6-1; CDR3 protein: CASKTSGATGELFF; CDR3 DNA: TGTGCCAGCAAGACTAGCGGGGCGACCGGGGAGCTGTTTTTT